The 15 T cell receptor beta chains listed next were all sequenced from one sample in a study of CD8 T cells in Susac syndrome. The RNA, about 0.5 to 1 ug, was put through reverse transcription using random hexamers. TCRdb used MiXCR to reprocess the immunoSEQ multiplex PCR reads, holding one entry per CDR3 protein. The table lists over 120,000 distinct CDR3 sequences, about 95% of them singletons. Sequenced sample: CD4+ T cells from PBMCs. These receptors were taken from a human donor with Susac syndrome.

The rearrangement links TRBV9 to TRBJ2-1; the D gene is possibly TRBD2 (6 bases). Germline CDR1 is SGDLS and CDR2 is YYNGEE. The CDR3 spans 14 residues. V lost 3 bases and J 6 bases, leaving 13 bases between the germline ends. As DNA, the CDR3 is TGTGCCAGCAGCGCCGAGGAGCGGGCCAATGAGCAGTTCTTC. Its protein product is CASSAEERANEQFF.

CDR3 in DNA: TGTGCCAGCAGTTTCGGATCGACAACGATCTACGAGCAGTACTTC. Translation gives CASSFGSTTIYEQYF. This chain joins TRBV12-3 or TRBV12-4 and TRBJ2-7; D gene ambiguous. This CDR3 has 15 residues. V lost 3 bases and J 3 bases, leaving 15 bases between the germline ends.

This chain joins TRBV20-1 and TRBJ2-1; 9 nucleotides line up with TRBD2. V gave up 2 bases and J gave up 0 bases; unmatched junction bases: 8. The CDR3 has 17 residues. CDR1 is DFQATT, CDR2 SNEGSKA, per germline (reference sequence). In DNA, the CDR3 is TGCAGTGCTAGACGGCTAGCGGGGAGGAGCTCCTACAATGAGCAGTTCTTC. It is translated as CSARRLAGRSSYNEQFF.

The gene calls are TRBV30 and TRBJ2-7; 8 nucleotides align to TRBD1. Per germline, CDR1 GTSNPN and CDR2 SVGIG (reference sequence). V lost 4 bases and J lost 2; bases outside the gene matches: 4. CDR3 length: 13 amino acids. DNA of the CDR3: TGTGCCTGGACCGGGACAGGTACCTACGAGCAGTACTTC. Its protein product is CAWTGTGTYEQYF.

The gene calls are TRBV7-2 and TRBJ2-3, with 9 bases lining up with TRBD2. This CDR3 spans 18 amino acids. V lost 0 bases to trimming and J lost 1 base; unmatched junction nucleotides: 8. Germline loops: CDR1 SGHTA, CDR2 FQGNSA. Here the CDR3 reads CASSLAPLGGRGTDTQYF. The CDR3 nucleotides are TGTGCCAGCAGCTTAGCTCCCCTGGGCGGGAGGGGCACAGATACGCAGTATTTT.

A remark on this clonotype: An end of the junction differs from the germline gene, which may be a read error. The rearrangement joins TRBV5-1 to TRBJ1-1; D is undetermined. This CDR3 has 11 residues. Per germline, CDR1 SGHRS and CDR2 YFSETQ. The CDR3 sequence is CASSLDTEAFF. The CDR3 DNA is TGTGCCAGCAGCTTGGACACTGAAGCTTTCTTT.

The chain recombines TRBV7-9 with TRBJ2-1, with 7 nucleotides matching TRBD2. The CDR3 is 15 amino acids. V was pared by 0 bases and J by 8 bases, with 7 bases of the junction left unmatched. CDR1 and CDR2 (germline): SEHNR, FQNEAQ (reference sequence). Here the CDR3 DNA reads TGTGCCAGCAGCTTAGCGGGAGGGAGGGGAGATGAGCAGTTCTTC. Amino acid sequence: CASSLAGGRGDEQFF. The full variable domain, rest sourced from reference TRBV7-9 and TRBJ2-1, is DTGVSQNPRHKITKRGQNVTFRCDPISEHNRLYWYRQTLGQGPEFLTYFQNEAQLEKSRLLSDRFSAERPKGSFSTLEIQRTEQGDSAMYLCASSLAGGRGDEQFFGPGTRLTVL.

This clonotype was observed a single time. The chain combines TRBV7-9 with TRBJ1-1; possibly TRBD1 for D (6 bases). The germline CDR1 and CDR2 sequences are SEHNR and FQNEAQ (reference sequence). Trimming pared 0 bases from V and 4 bases from J, leaving 12 bases between. The CDR3 sequence is 15 residues long. The CDR3 DNA reads TGTGCCAGCAGCTTAGCGAGGGGGGGTAGCACTGAAGCTTTCTTT. Amino acid sequence: CASSLARGGSTEAFF.

The genes are TRBV12-5 and TRBJ2-3, with TRBD1 matching 7 bases. The germline V gene encodes CDR1 LGHNT and CDR2 FRNRAP. The CDR3 length is 15 residues. The junction had 8 bases not matched to a gene; V was cut back by 3 bases and J by 5 bases. CDR3 nucleotides: TGTGCTAGTGGTTTTCAGGACAGGCCGGGAGATACGCAGTATTTT. Encoded protein: CASGFQDRPGDTQYF.

This chain connects TRBV20-1 to TRBJ2-7, with D tentatively TRBD1 (6 bases). V shed 2 bases and J shed 2 bases, with 16 bases lying between them. This CDR3 is 15 amino acids long. From germline, CDR1 is DFQATT and CDR2 SNEGSKA (reference sequence). CDR3 region: CSARPRTDSPYEQYF. The CDR3 DNA follows: TGCAGTGCTAGACCAAGGACAGATTCGCCCTACGAGCAGTACTTC.

In its sample, this clonotype was seen once. J is TRBJ1-1 and V is TRBV30, with D possibly matching TRBD1 (5 bases). The V gene's germline CDR1 is GTSNPN and CDR2 SVGIG (reference sequence). The CDR3 extends over 13 amino acids. The V end lost 4 bases, the J end lost 0 bases, and 9 bases lay between the germline ends. In nucleotides, the CDR3 is TGTGCCTGGAAAAGACAGTTGAACACTGAAGCTTTCTTT. Protein sequence: CAWKRQLNTEAFF.

The V gene is TRBV5-6, the J gene TRBJ2-5; 15 bases line up with TRBD2. V gave up 3 bases and J gave up 4 bases; unmatched junction bases: 4. Germline-derived CDR1 and CDR2 are SGHDT and YYEEEE. The CDR3 has 16 amino acids. This CDR3 is CASSWTSGGVTETQYF. The CDR3, as DNA: TGTGCCAGCAGCTGGACTAGCGGGGGGGTGACAGAGACCCAGTACTTC.

V is TRBV3-1 and J is TRBJ1-3; D is unclear. The germline V gene encodes CDR1 LGHDT and CDR2 YNNKEL (reference sequence). The CDR3 contains 14 residues. Trimming pared 4 bases from V and 3 bases from J, leaving 10 bases between. The CDR3 reads CASSPRQLGNTIYF. DNA for the CDR3: TGTGCCAGCAGCCCCCGTCAACTTGGAAACACCATATATTTT.

V and J are TRBV15 and TRBJ1-2, with a possible D match to TRBD1 (6 bases). Between the trimmed V and J ends, which lost 0 bases and 2 bases, there was a span of 10 bases. Germline lookup yields CDR1 LNHNV and CDR2 YYDKDF (reference sequence). The CDR3 extends over 15 amino acids. The CDR3 loop reads CATSRDRGGNYGYTF. The CDR3 DNA is TGTGCCACCAGCAGAGACAGGGGCGGAAACTATGGCTACACCTTC.

The chain is built from TRBV2 and TRBJ1-1; maybe TRBD1 (6 bases). The length of the CDR3 is 13 residues. CDR1 is SNHLY and CDR2 is FYNNEI in the germline V gene. Trimming removed 4 bases at V and 3 bases at J, with 9 bases between. CDR3: CASSGTGYTEAFF. The DNA of the CDR3 is TGTGCCAGCAGTGGTACAGGGTACACTGAAGCTTTCTTT.